Sequencing of this T cell receptor beta chain was carried out in a study of tumor-infiltrating lymphocytes in primary liver carcinoma. Both RNA and DNA were isolated together from approximately 20-30 mg of bulk tissue that had not been sorted. With 500 to 650 ng total RNA as template and a constant-region primer, TCR beta cDNA was made. Three nested multiplex PCR rounds, a slightly modified ARM-PCR, produced the libraries for TCR beta. A single record per CDR3 protein comes from TCRdb applying MiXCR to the multiplex PCR reads. The data hold around 26,000 distinct CDR3 sequences, with over 60% observed a single time. The receptor comes from a man aged 35-49 years with primary liver carcinoma and hepatitis B virus infection. Sequencing was carried out using liver tumor tissue from sampling region 3. Described subset: tumor region T3, left-lateral pole.

The CDR3 DNA reads TGTGCCAGCGGCCTCTATAGTAACGACGAGCAGTACTTC. This codes for CASGLYSNDEQYF. The chain couples TRBV5-4 to TRBJ2-7; no reliable D call. In germline, CDR1 is SGHNT, CDR2 YYREEE (reference sequence). The V and J ends lost 7 bases and 5 bases respectively, with 16 bases between them. CDR3 length: 13 amino acids.